The rows below give T cell receptor beta chains drawn from one sample of a study of cytomegalovirus exposure and HLA in healthy donors. Profiling relied on immunoSEQ multiplex PCR, and the TCRdb table lists in-frame clones only, not all of them. The sample carries 100,000 or so clones, roughly 85% recorded once. Sequencing was carried out using PBMCs. The receptors originated from a man aged 18 to 30 in good health and CMV-seropositive. The CDR3 runs from the conserved cysteine through the conserved F or W. A D gene is named only where the DNA matches it firmly. Not all rows give a size; the values are once, few, many and, for expanded clones, a class.

clone_size	j_call	d_call	v_call	cdr3_length	cdr3_nt	cdr3_aa
.	TRBJ1-3	TRBD1	TRBV6-5	13	TGTGCCAGCAGAGGACAGGGTCGAAACACCATATATTTT	CASRGQGRNTIYF
.	TRBJ2-7	.	TRBV29-1	13	TGCAGCGCTGGGAGGGGGGAGGATTACGAGCAGTACTTC	CSAGRGEDYEQYF
.	TRBJ2-1	TRBD1	TRBV18	16	TGTGCCAGCTCACCACCGTCCGGGACAGGGCAAAATGAGCAGTTCTTC	CASSPPSGTGQNEQFF
.	TRBJ1-3	.	TRBV5-1	15	TGCGCCAGCAGCTTGGCAGGGGTTTCTGGAAACACCATATATTTT	CASSLAGVSGNTIYF
.	TRBJ2-2	TRBD2	TRBV19	16	TGTGCCAGTAGTAACCCCGGTGGGAGGGACACCGGGGAGCTGTTTTTT	CASSNPGGRDTGELFF
.	TRBJ1-3	.	TRBV5-1	16	TGCGCCAGCAGCTTGGCAGGCTCAATTGCTGGAAACACCATATATTTT	CASSLAGSIAGNTIYF
.	TRBJ1-2	.	TRBV7-9	15	TGTGCCAGCAGCTCAGGAGGAGGGCCCAACTATGGCTACACCTTC	CASSSGGGPNYGYTF
.	TRBJ1-2	.	TRBV4-1	14	TGCGCCAGCAGCCCTGACAGGAATAACTATGGCTACACCTTC	CASSPDRNNYGYTF
.	TRBJ1-5	TRBD1	TRBV28	17	TGTGCCAGCAGTTTATATTGGGACAGTTACTACAATCAGCCCCAGCATTTT	CASSLYWDSYYNQPQHF
.	TRBJ2-3	TRBD2	TRBV28	19	TGTGCCAGCAGAAAATTTTCGGGACTAGCGGGTGGGGACCTGCGTACGCAGTATTTT	CASRKFSGLAGGDLRTQYF
.	TRBJ2-5	.	TRBV6-1	16	TGTGCCAGCAGTGTCCAGACAGTCCGCATCCAAGAGACCCAGTACTTC	CASSVQTVRIQETQYF
.	TRBJ1-1	.	TRBV7-3	15	TGTGCCAGCAGCTTAGCGGGGAATGCTGACACTGAAGCTTTCTTT	CASSLAGNADTEAFF
.	TRBJ1-5	.	TRBV5-1	15	TGCGCCAGCAGCTTACAGGGTCTGGGCAATCAGCCCCAGCATTTT	CASSLQGLGNQPQHF
.	TRBJ2-5	TRBD1	TRBV5-1	14	TGCGCCAGCTCGATTGGGACAGCCTCAAGGACCCAGTACTTC	CASSIGTASRTQYF
.	TRBJ2-2	.	TRBV10-3	12	TGTGCCATCAGTTCTAACACCGGGGAGCTGTTTTTT	CAISSNTGELFF
.	TRBJ2-2	TRBD2	TRBV4-1	15	TGCGCCAGCAGCCAAGGCCTGGGGGGGAGGGGGGAGCTGTTTTTT	CASSQGLGGRGELFF
.	TRBJ2-2	.	TRBV19	16	TGTGCCAGTAGTATAGAAGGAGGACTATTTGCCGGGGAGCTGTTTTTT	CASSIEGGLFAGELFF
once	TRBJ2-7	.	TRBV30	14	TGTGCCTGGAGAGACAGACTCGCTCCATACGAGCAGTACTTC	CAWRDRLAPYEQYF
.	TRBJ2-7	TRBD1	TRBV18	15	TGTGCCAGCTCGCCTGTGGACAGGGGGGCCTACGAGCAGTACTTC	CASSPVDRGAYEQYF
once	TRBJ1-2	.	TRBV21-1	14	TGTGCCAGCAGCCCAGACAGGGGGCATTATGGCTACACCTTC	CASSPDRGHYGYTF
.	TRBJ2-5	TRBD2	TRBV7-8	13	TGTGCCAGCAGCCTAGCGGGAGCCGAGACCCAGTACTTC	CASSLAGAETQYF
.	TRBJ2-7	TRBD2	TRBV29-1	15	TGCAGCGTTGAAGGACTAGCGGGCCTCTCCTACGAGCAGTACTTC	CSVEGLAGLSYEQYF